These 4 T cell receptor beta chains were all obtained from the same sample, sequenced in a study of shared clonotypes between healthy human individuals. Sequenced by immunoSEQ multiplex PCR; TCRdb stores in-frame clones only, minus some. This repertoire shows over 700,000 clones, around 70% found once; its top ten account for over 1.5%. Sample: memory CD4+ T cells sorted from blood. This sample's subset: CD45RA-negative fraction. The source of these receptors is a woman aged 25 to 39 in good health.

The CDR3 region is CASSQGLVGELFF. The CDR3 DNA follows: TGTGCCAGCAGCCAAGGGTTGGTCGGGGAGCTGTTTTTT. V usage is TRBV14 and J usage is TRBJ2-2; D not resolved. V gave up 1 base and J gave up 7 bases, with 7 bases separating them. Germline assignment: CDR1 SGHDN and CDR2 FVKESK. This CDR3 is 13 amino acids long.

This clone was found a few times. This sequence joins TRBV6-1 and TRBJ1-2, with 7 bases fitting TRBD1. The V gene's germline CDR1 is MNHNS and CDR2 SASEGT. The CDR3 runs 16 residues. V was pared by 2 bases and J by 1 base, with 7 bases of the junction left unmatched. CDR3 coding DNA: TGTGCCAGCAGTGAACTTGGAGGACAGGTTAACTATGGCTACACCTTC. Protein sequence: CASSELGGQVNYGYTF.

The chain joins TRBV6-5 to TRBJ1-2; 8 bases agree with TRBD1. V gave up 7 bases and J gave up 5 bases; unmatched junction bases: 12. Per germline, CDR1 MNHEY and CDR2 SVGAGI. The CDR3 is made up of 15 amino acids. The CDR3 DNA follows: TGTGCCAGCACCGCCGGCCAGGGGACAGGTTATGGCTACACCTTC. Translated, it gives CASTAGQGTGYGYTF.

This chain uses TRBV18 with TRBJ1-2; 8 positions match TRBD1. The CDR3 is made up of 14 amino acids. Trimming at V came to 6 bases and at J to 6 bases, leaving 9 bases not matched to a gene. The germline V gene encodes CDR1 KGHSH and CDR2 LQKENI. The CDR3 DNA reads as TGTGCCAGCTCCGGTGGACAGGGTGTCGATGGCTACACCTTC. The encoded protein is CASSGGQGVDGYTF.